These 30 T cell receptor beta chains share one sample of origin, sequenced in a study of blood T cell repertoires in COVID-19. The assay was immunoSEQ multiplex PCR, and TCRdb's table has in-frame clones only and misses some. The data show about 220,000 clones, 80% to 90% seen once. Sequenced: PBMCs or T cells enriched from blood (not recorded which). These receptors were taken from a woman aged 35 to 49 with acute COVID-19.

V gene TRBV18 combines with J gene TRBJ1-1; 9 bases map to TRBD1. V lost 5 bases to trimming and J lost 10 bases; unmatched junction nucleotides: 8. The CDR3 covers 13 residues. Per the germline V gene, CDR1 is KGHSH and CDR2 is LQKENI. The CDR3 spells CASSEGTGWSAFF. CDR3 coding DNA: TGTGCCAGCTCAGAAGGGACAGGGTGGTCAGCTTTCTTT.

To note about this clone: The junction shows a germline mismatch at one end, possibly a read error. The rearrangement links TRBV20-1 to TRBJ1-2; no definite D call. Germline-derived CDR1 and CDR2 are DFQATT and SNEGSKA (reference sequence). The CDR3 length is 8 residues. CDR3 protein: CSASRILF. The DNA of the CDR3 is TGCAGTGCTAGTCGTATCCTCTTC.

The chain combines TRBV4-1 with TRBJ2-3, with 7 bases matching TRBD1. Looked up from germline, CDR1 is MGHRA and CDR2 is YSYEKL. The CDR3 has 15 amino acids. V trimming: 0 bases; J trimming: 2 bases; junction bases outside the gene matches: 2. The DNA for the CDR3 is TGCGCCAGCAGCCAAGAAGGGACAGTCACAGATACGCAGTATTTT. This codes for CASSQEGTVTDTQYF.

The rearrangement joins TRBV5-4 to TRBJ2-2; D perhaps matches TRBD1 (5 bases). The CDR3 is made up of 14 amino acids. V was trimmed by 1 base and J by 3 bases, leaving 7 bases between them. The germline CDR1 and CDR2 sequences are SGHNT and YYREEE (reference sequence). This chain's CDR3 is CASSLRGYTGELFF. Here the CDR3 DNA reads TGTGCCAGCAGCTTGAGGGGTTACACCGGGGAGCTGTTTTTT.

The chain has TRBV6-5 and TRBJ1-2; 9 nucleotides match TRBD1. The CDR3 is 14 amino acids. The germline CDR1 and CDR2 sequences are MNHEY and SVGAGI. V gave up 5 bases and J gave up 3 bases; unmatched junction bases: 4. The CDR3 is CASSKQGADYGYTF. CDR3 bases: TGTGCCAGCAGTAAACAGGGGGCCGACTATGGCTACACCTTC.

The V call is TRBV2, the J call TRBJ1-2; D is possibly TRBD1 (5 bases). The CDR3 extends over 13 amino acids. V lost 6 bases, J lost 4 bases, and 12 bases lay in between. Germline CDR1 reads SNHLY; CDR2 reads FYNNEI. CDR3 nucleotide sequence: TGTGCCAGCAGCCCGGGGGAGGTCTATGGCTACACCTTC. This codes for CASSPGEVYGYTF.

V is TRBV2 and J is TRBJ1-5; D ambiguous. Germline CDR1 and CDR2: SNHLY and FYNNEI. The CDR3 runs to 15 residues. The V end lost 0 bases, the J end lost 2 bases, and 8 bases lay between the germline ends. CDR3: CASSEAGSRNQPQHF. The CDR3 nucleotides are TGTGCCAGCAGTGAAGCCGGTTCCCGCAATCAGCCCCAGCATTTT.

This chain links TRBV5-5 with TRBJ2-7; D might be TRBD1 (5 bases). Germline V gene sequence: CDR1 SGHKS, CDR2 YYEKEE (reference sequence). V shed 3 bases and J shed 2 bases, with 12 bases lying between them. This CDR3 is built from 14 residues. This CDR3 reads CASSWIGATYEQYV. The CDR3 nucleotides read TGTGCCAGCAGCTGGATAGGGGCCACCTACGAGCAGTACGTC.

This chain uses TRBV9 with TRBJ1-3; the D is unclear. Trimming pared 8 bases from V and 2 bases from J, leaving 11 bases between. Germline V gene lookup returns CDR1 SGDLS and CDR2 YYNGEE. The CDR3 loop spans 13 amino acids. CDR3 sequence reads: CASGALTGNTIYF. The CDR3 coding sequence is TGTGCCAGTGGAGCGTTGACTGGAAACACCATATATTTT. Full variable domain (missing parts from reference TRBV9 and TRBJ1-3): DSGVTQTPKHLITATGQRVTLRCSPRSGDLSVYWYQQSLDQGLQFLIQYYNGEERAKGNILERFSAQQFPDLHSELNLSSLELGDSALYFCASGALTGNTIYFGEGSWLTVV.

The rearrangement uses TRBV3-1 (or the pseudogene TRBV3-2) and TRBJ1-4, with TRBD1 matching over 9 bases. The germline gives CDR1 LGHDT, CDR2 YNNKEL (reference sequence). The CDR3 consists of 16 residues. V lost 4 bases and J lost 5; bases outside the gene matches: 8. CDR3 sequence: CASSPTGQGLNEKLFF. The CDR3 bases are TGTGCCAGCAGCCCGACCGGACAGGGGTTGAATGAAAAACTGTTTTTT.

The rearrangement joins TRBV5-5 to TRBJ2-2; no definite D call. This CDR3 region has 12 residues. Trimming left V 2 bases short and J 4 bases short, with 3 bases between. Germline V gene sequence: CDR1 SGHKS, CDR2 YYEKEE (reference sequence). The CDR3 loop reads CASSFGTGELFF. In DNA, the CDR3 is TGTGCCAGCAGCTTCGGCACCGGGGAGCTGTTTTTT.

The chain uses TRBV9 and TRBJ1-1; no definite D call. V lost 0 bases, J lost 4 bases, and 13 bases lay in between. Germline-derived CDR1 and CDR2 are SGDLS and YYNGEE. CDR3 length: 15 amino acids. CDR3 DNA: TGTGCCAGCAGCGTAGCTTCAGGATCAGGCACTGAAGCTTTCTTT. Translation gives CASSVASGSGTEAFF.

The V gene is TRBV20-1, the J gene TRBJ2-5, with D possibly being TRBD1 (5 bases). This CDR3 is 13 amino acids long. Germline-derived CDR1 and CDR2 are DFQATT and SNEGSKA (reference sequence). The V end lost 3 bases, the J end lost 2 bases, and 10 bases lay between the germline ends. CDR3 protein: CSASPGWQETQYF. The CDR3 coding sequence is TGCAGTGCTAGTCCAGGGTGGCAAGAGACCCAGTACTTC.

This clone was detected only a few times. J is TRBJ2-1 and V is TRBV2; no clear D gene. V lost 6 bases and J lost 4, with 10 bases in between. The CDR3 totals 13 residues. Germline V gene lookup returns CDR1 SNHLY and CDR2 FYNNEI. The chain's CDR3 is CASRVETYNEQFF. In nucleotides, the CDR3 is TGTGCCAGCAGGGTGGAGACTTACAATGAGCAGTTCTTC.

The J gene is TRBJ1-2, the V gene TRBV21-1; the table's D call TRBD1 went unverified against the DNA. TRBV21-1 represents a pseudogene. The CDR3 is made up of 15 amino acids. The chain's CDR3 is CASSSTTGVRGGYTF. DNA of the CDR3: TGTGCCAGCAGCTCAACTACAGGAGTACGCGGCGGCTACACCTTC.

The chain couples TRBV9 to TRBJ1-1; TRBD1 is a possible D gene (5 bases). The CDR3 is 13 residues long. Germline V gene data show CDR1 as SGDLS and CDR2 as YYNGEE. V lost 3 bases and J 4 bases, leaving 10 bases between the germline ends. CDR3 sequence (DNA): TGTGCCAGCAGCGAACTTAGGGGCACTGAAGCTTTCTTT. Its protein product is CASSELRGTEAFF.

The chain employs TRBV7-9 and TRBJ1-2, with a weak D call TRBD1 (5 bases). Deletions cut 5 bases from V and 2 bases from J, with 18 bases between. Germline CDR1 SEHNR, CDR2 FQNEAQ (reference sequence). CDR3 length: 16 residues. The CDR3, as DNA: TGTGCCAGCAGCCTGGTTAGCGGGACGGCAAACTATGGCTACACCTTC. Its protein product is CASSLVSGTANYGYTF.

This clone was observed a handful of times. The chain is built from TRBV7-9 and TRBJ1-2, with TRBD1 matching 9 bases. CDR1 and CDR2 from the germline V gene are SEHNR and FQNEAQ (reference sequence). This CDR3 contains 13 residues. V dropped 4 bases and J dropped 5; count of bases not matched to a gene: 2. The CDR3, as DNA: TGTGCCAGCAGCTCCGACAGGGGGTATGGCTACACCTTC. Encoded protein: CASSSDRGYGYTF.

The chain uses TRBV2 and TRBJ1-5, with D unclear. This CDR3 region has 14 residues. Germline values: CDR1 SNHLY, CDR2 FYNNEI. Trimming shortened V by 6 bases and J by 5 bases, and 14 bases separated the two germline ends. DNA of the CDR3: TGTGCCAGCAGGACCGATACGAGGTATCAGCCCCAGCATTTT. It encodes CASRTDTRYQPQHF.

This clone was found once. This chain links TRBV7-9 with TRBJ1-2; 10 bases agree with TRBD1. With 6 bases clipped from V and 2 bases from J, the junction kept 9 bases outside the gene matches. Looked up from germline, CDR1 is SEHNR and CDR2 is FQNEAQ (reference sequence). This CDR3 has 16 residues. The CDR3 region is CASRPSRDRGNYGYTF. The CDR3 DNA follows: TGTGCCAGCAGACCATCCCGGGACAGGGGAAACTATGGCTACACCTTC.

The chain combines TRBV6-2 or TRBV6-3 with TRBJ2-1, with 7 nucleotides matching TRBD1. Germline V lookup: CDR1 MNHEY, CDR2 SVGEGT. The CDR3 is 12 amino acids. Trimming removed 6 bases from V and 10 bases from J; junction bases left unmatched: 6. CDR3 sequence reads: CASSLDRVEQFF. CDR3 sequence (DNA): TGTGCCAGCAGCCTCGACAGGGTAGAGCAGTTCTTC.

The chain has TRBV21-1 and TRBJ1-4. TRBV21-1 corresponds to a pseudogene. The CDR3 has 15 amino acids. CDR3 DNA: TGTGCCAGCAGCCCTAGAACCTTTCAGAATGAAAAACTGTTTTTT. Protein product: CASSPRTFQNEKLFF.

The rearrangement links TRBV5-8 to TRBJ2-3, with TRBD1 as a possible D gene (5 bases). The CDR3 contains 17 residues. Germline-derived CDR1 and CDR2 are SGHTS and YDEGEE. V gave up 0 bases and J gave up 1 base, with 15 bases separating them. CDR3: CASSLARAGWGTDTQYF. In DNA, the CDR3 is TGTGCCAGCAGCTTGGCTAGGGCAGGGTGGGGCACAGATACGCAGTATTTT. Filled out from reference TRBV5-8 and TRBJ2-3, the complete variable domain reads EAGVTQSPTHLIKTRGQQATLRCSPISGHTSVYWYQQALGLGLQFLLWYDEGEERNRGNFPPRFSGRQFPNYSSELNVNALELEDSALYLCASSLARAGWGTDTQYFGPGTRLTVL.

The genes are TRBV19 and TRBJ1-1; TRBD1 matches 7 bases. This CDR3 is 14 amino acids long. V shed 3 bases, J shed 2 bases, and the junction held 3 bases outside the gene matches. Germline lookup yields CDR1 LNHDA and CDR2 SQIVND (reference sequence). The chain's CDR3 is CASSIDRDNTEAFF. The CDR3 region has the DNA TGTGCCAGTAGTATCGACAGGGACAACACTGAAGCTTTCTTT.

The chain combines TRBV19 with TRBJ1-4; D ambiguous. Germline CDR1 reads LNHDA; CDR2 reads SQIVND (reference sequence). The V end lost 4 bases, the J end lost 7 bases, and 16 bases lay between the germline ends. The CDR3 is 15 residues long. The CDR3 sequence: CASSTPGASSEKLFF. The CDR3 DNA reads as TGTGCCAGTAGTACGCCGGGAGCGAGTAGTGAAAAACTGTTTTTT.

The chain joins TRBV29-1 to TRBJ2-3; D might be TRBD2 (7 bases). This CDR3 is 13 amino acids long. The V end lost 6 bases, the J end lost 6 bases, and 16 bases lay between the germline ends. The germline V gene encodes CDR1 SQVTM and CDR2 ANQGSEA. CDR3: CSVKLGGRDTQYF. The CDR3 bases are TGCAGCGTCAAATTGGGGGGGCGGGATACGCAGTATTTT.

The V call is TRBV12-3 or TRBV12-4, the J call TRBJ1-1, with a weak D call TRBD1 (6 bases). This CDR3 comprises 13 residues. Trimming pared 3 bases from V and 4 bases from J, leaving 9 bases between. DNA for the CDR3: TGTGCCAGCAGTTTTCAGGGGATCACTGAAGCTTTCTTT. Translated, it gives CASSFQGITEAFF.

A single count supports this clone. This sequence joins TRBV2 and TRBJ1-1, with 10 positions matching TRBD1. Germline-derived CDR1 and CDR2 are SNHLY and FYNNEI. The CDR3 loop spans 16 amino acids. V lost 6 bases, J lost 2 bases, and 9 bases stayed unmatched. The CDR3 loop is CASSQRQGARNTEAFF. In DNA, the CDR3 is TGTGCCAGCAGCCAACGACAGGGGGCCCGAAACACTGAAGCTTTCTTT.

The genes are TRBV3-1 (or the pseudogene TRBV3-2) and TRBJ2-1, with TRBD2 matching 9 bases. The germline V gene has CDR1 LGHDT and CDR2 YNNKEL (reference sequence). The CDR3 is 14 residues long. Unmatched junction bases numbered 12, after V lost 3 bases and J lost 15 bases. This chain's CDR3 is CASSHLTSGYWRFF. CDR3 bases: TGTGCCAGCAGCCACCTAACTAGCGGGTATTGGCGGTTCTTC.

This clone showed up just once. This chain uses TRBV6-5 with TRBJ1-1, with D possibly being TRBD1 (6 bases). This CDR3 region has 14 residues. Germline lookup yields CDR1 MNHEY and CDR2 SVGAGI. Trimming stripped 6 bases from V and 0 bases from J, with 11 bases between. The CDR3 DNA reads as TGTGCCAGCAGGCTACAGGGTATGAACACTGAAGCTTTCTTT. As protein: CASRLQGMNTEAFF.